A selection of T cell receptor beta chains follows, all from one sample in a study of T cell responses to AZD1222 COVID-19 vaccine. The data were produced by immunoSEQ multiplex PCR, yet TCRdb's version contains in-frame clones alone and is incomplete. Of over 110,000 clones listed, around 90% are singletons. This specimen consisted of peripheral blood, obtained on day 0 of AZD1222 vaccination. The receptors derive from an adult in good health. The CDR3 runs from the conserved cysteine through the conserved F or W. Fields, in order: V gene, J gene, D gene, clone size, CDR3 DNA, CDR3 protein. D genes are given only for firm matches. Rows may omit the clone size; those that give it use once, few, many or a size class.

V gene: TRBV3-1/TRBV3-2; J gene: TRBJ1-4; D gene: TRBD1; clone size: .; CDR3 DNA: TGTGCCAGCAGCCGACAGGGGGGAAACGAAAAACTGTTTTTT; CDR3 protein: CASSRQGGNEKLFF
V gene: TRBV12-5; J gene: TRBJ1-2; D gene: .; clone size: .; CDR3 DNA: TGTGCTAGTGGCTTCCCCTACTATGGCTACACCTTC; CDR3 protein: CASGFPYYGYTF
V gene: TRBV20-1; J gene: TRBJ2-1; D gene: TRBD1; clone size: .; CDR3 DNA: TGCAGTGCAAGTCGGACAGGGTATAATGAGCAGTTCTTC; CDR3 protein: CSASRTGYNEQFF
V gene: TRBV5-5; J gene: TRBJ1-2; D gene: .; clone size: .; CDR3 DNA: TGTGCCAGCAGCTTGGACAGGGCCTTTAAGGGCTACACCTTC; CDR3 protein: CASSLDRAFKGYTF
V gene: TRBV2; J gene: TRBJ2-1; D gene: TRBD1; clone size: few; CDR3 DNA: TGTGCCAGCAGCCCCGCAGGGACAGATGGTGAGCAGTTCTTC; CDR3 protein: CASSPAGTDGEQFF
V gene: TRBV9; J gene: TRBJ1-1; D gene: .; clone size: .; CDR3 DNA: TGTGCCAGCAGCGTAGATACAGGGAGGCACACTGAAGCTTTCTTT; CDR3 protein: CASSVDTGRHTEAFF
V gene: TRBV30; J gene: TRBJ2-1; D gene: .; clone size: .; CDR3 DNA: TGTGCCTGGAGTGAAGCGACAACCCCAAGTTTCAATGAGCAGTTCTTC; CDR3 protein: CAWSEATTPSFNEQFF
V gene: TRBV5-1; J gene: TRBJ2-5; D gene: .; clone size: .; CDR3 DNA: TGCGCCAGCAGCTTAAGGGGGGAAGAGACCCAGTACTTC; CDR3 protein: CASSLRGEETQYF
V gene: TRBV5-6; J gene: TRBJ2-5; D gene: TRBD2; clone size: .; CDR3 DNA: TGTGCCAGCAGCTTGGTACTAGCGGGAGGAGAGACCCAGTACTTC; CDR3 protein: CASSLVLAGGETQYF
V gene: TRBV19; J gene: TRBJ1-5; D gene: .; clone size: .; CDR3 DNA: TGTGCCAGTAGTATCGGTACCGTTAGCAATCAGCCCCAGCATTTT; CDR3 protein: CASSIGTVSNQPQHF
V gene: TRBV3-1/TRBV3-2; J gene: TRBJ1-6; D gene: .; clone size: once; CDR3 DNA: TGTGCCAGCAGCCAACGAGGGGGGAGTATCAGGTCACCCCTCCACTTT; CDR3 protein: CASSQRGGSIRSPLHF
V gene: TRBV6-5; J gene: TRBJ1-5; D gene: .; clone size: .; CDR3 DNA: TGTGCCAGCAACGGACAGCTAAATCAGCCCCAGCATTTT; CDR3 protein: CASNGQLNQPQHF
V gene: TRBV29-1; J gene: TRBJ2-3; D gene: TRBD2; clone size: .; CDR3 DNA: TGCAGCGTTTTAAGCGGGAGATTCACAGATACGCAGTATTTT; CDR3 protein: CSVLSGRFTDTQYF
V gene: TRBV19; J gene: TRBJ1-1; D gene: TRBD1; clone size: .; CDR3 DNA: TGTGCCAGTAGTATCAGCAGGGGGAGGAACACTGAAGCTTTCTTT; CDR3 protein: CASSISRGRNTEAFF
V gene: TRBV4-1; J gene: TRBJ2-1; D gene: .; clone size: .; CDR3 DNA: TGCGCCAGCAGCTCCAGGTCGACTTCCTACAATGAGCAGTTCTTC; CDR3 protein: CASSSRSTSYNEQFF
V gene: TRBV30; J gene: TRBJ2-2; D gene: TRBD1; clone size: .; CDR3 DNA: TGTGCCTGGAGTGCGCAACCGGGACAGCCTAACACCGGGGAGCTGTTTTTT; CDR3 protein: CAWSAQPGQPNTGELFF
V gene: TRBV3-1/TRBV3-2; J gene: TRBJ2-2; D gene: TRBD1; clone size: .; CDR3 DNA: TGTGCCAGCAGCCTATACGGACAGGCCAACACCGGGGAGCTGTTTTTT; CDR3 protein: CASSLYGQANTGELFF
V gene: TRBV5-1; J gene: TRBJ2-5; D gene: TRBD2; clone size: .; CDR3 DNA: TGCGCCAGCAGGCCCGGGACTAGCGGGAGGGCATCAGAGACCCAGTACTTC; CDR3 protein: CASRPGTSGRASETQYF
V gene: TRBV6-5; J gene: TRBJ2-7; D gene: TRBD1; clone size: .; CDR3 DNA: TGTGCCACCTTACGACAGGGGGCCTACGAGCAGTACTTC; CDR3 protein: CATLRQGAYEQYF
V gene: TRBV14; J gene: TRBJ2-7; D gene: .; clone size: .; CDR3 DNA: TGTGCCAGCAGCCAAGGGAAGAGACAGGACTTCTACGAGCAGTACTTC; CDR3 protein: CASSQGKRQDFYEQYF
V gene: TRBV24-1; J gene: TRBJ2-2; D gene: TRBD1; clone size: .; CDR3 DNA: TGTGCCACCAGTGATTCCGGGACAGGGGGAACCGGGGAGCTGTTTTTT; CDR3 protein: CATSDSGTGGTGELFF
V gene: TRBV5-1; J gene: TRBJ2-7; D gene: TRBD2; clone size: .; CDR3 DNA: TGCGCCAGCAGCTTAGGGACTAGCGAGACCTACGAGCAGTACTTC; CDR3 protein: CASSLGTSETYEQYF
V gene: TRBV27; J gene: TRBJ1-2; D gene: .; clone size: .; CDR3 DNA: TGTGCCAGCAGTTTATTTCCAACTAAAGGCTATGGCTACACCTTC; CDR3 protein: CASSLFPTKGYGYTF
V gene: TRBV30; J gene: TRBJ1-5; D gene: TRBD1; clone size: .; CDR3 DNA: TGTGCCTGGAGTTATAGGACAGGGCTTAATGGGTTTAGCAATCAGCCCCAGCATTTT; CDR3 protein: CAWSYRTGLNGFSNQPQHF
V gene: TRBV6-5; J gene: TRBJ1-5; D gene: .; clone size: .; CDR3 DNA: TGTGCCAGCACCGAAGGGTTTGGGCAGCCCCAGCATTTT; CDR3 protein: CASTEGFGQPQHF
V gene: TRBV7-2; J gene: TRBJ2-7; D gene: .; clone size: .; CDR3 DNA: TGTGCCAGCAGCTTAGCAGGGGTTGAGACCTACGAGCAGTACTTC; CDR3 protein: CASSLAGVETYEQYF
V gene: TRBV30; J gene: TRBJ1-5; D gene: .; clone size: .; CDR3 DNA: TGTGCCTGGAGTGTACTCGATCAGCCCCAGCATTTT; CDR3 protein: CAWSVLDQPQHF
V gene: TRBV5-1; J gene: TRBJ2-1; D gene: TRBD2; clone size: .; CDR3 DNA: TGCGCCAGCAGCTTGGTCGGGACTAATGGTGAGCAGTTCTTC; CDR3 protein: CASSLVGTNGEQFF
V gene: TRBV18; J gene: TRBJ2-6; D gene: TRBD1; clone size: .; CDR3 DNA: TGTGCCAGCTCAGCACCCCCGGGACAGGATCTCTCTGGGGCCAACGTCCTGACTTTC; CDR3 protein: CASSAPPGQDLSGANVLTF
V gene: TRBV5-1; J gene: TRBJ2-6; D gene: TRBD1; clone size: .; CDR3 DNA: TGCGCCAGCAGCTTGGACAGGGGCAGCTCTGGGGCCAACGTCCTGACTTTC; CDR3 protein: CASSLDRGSSGANVLTF
V gene: TRBV27; J gene: TRBJ2-5; D gene: .; clone size: .; CDR3 DNA: TGTGCCAGCAGTCGCAAGGACCGAGAGACCCAGTACTTC; CDR3 protein: CASSRKDRETQYF
V gene: TRBV5-1; J gene: TRBJ1-4; D gene: TRBD1; clone size: once; CDR3 DNA: TGCGCCAGCAGCATAGGGACAGGGTTTGAAAAACTGTTTTTT; CDR3 protein: CASSIGTGFEKLFF
V gene: TRBV13; J gene: TRBJ2-5; D gene: .; clone size: .; CDR3 DNA: TGTGCCAGCAGCCGCAGGGTTCCCGAAGAGACCCAGTACTTC; CDR3 protein: CASSRRVPEETQYF
V gene: TRBV3-1/TRBV3-2; J gene: TRBJ1-3; D gene: TRBD1; clone size: .; CDR3 DNA: TGTGCCAGCAGCCAAGAGAGCCCCGGGACAGGGGTCTCTGGAAACACCATATATTTT; CDR3 protein: CASSQESPGTGVSGNTIYF
V gene: TRBV5-1; J gene: TRBJ1-4; D gene: .; clone size: .; CDR3 DNA: TGCGCCAGCAGCTTGGCTGAAAGAGGAGAAAAACTGTTTTTT; CDR3 protein: CASSLAERGEKLFF
V gene: TRBV11-2; J gene: TRBJ2-5; D gene: .; clone size: .; CDR3 DNA: TGTGCCAGCAGCTTAGGGGGATTCCAAGAGACCCAGTACTTC; CDR3 protein: CASSLGGFQETQYF
V gene: TRBV18; J gene: TRBJ1-5; D gene: .; clone size: once; CDR3 DNA: TGTGCCAGCTCACCTGGGGGGGCGTCGGTGGCCCAGCATTTT; CDR3 protein: CASSPGGASVAQHF
V gene: TRBV28; J gene: TRBJ2-5; D gene: TRBD1; clone size: .; CDR3 DNA: TGTGCCAGCAGTTCTTCCCGGGACAGGGGTCAGACCCAGTACTTC; CDR3 protein: CASSSSRDRGQTQYF
V gene: TRBV4-2; J gene: TRBJ1-5; D gene: .; clone size: .; CDR3 DNA: TGTGCCAGCAGCCAAGACCGCCTAAGGACAGTAGGTCAGCCCCAGCATTTT; CDR3 protein: CASSQDRLRTVGQPQHF
V gene: TRBV7-3; J gene: TRBJ2-2; D gene: .; clone size: .; CDR3 DNA: TGTGCCAGCAGCTTAAGAGGGGCCGGGACCGGGGAGCTGTTTTTT; CDR3 protein: CASSLRGAGTGELFF
V gene: TRBV7-2; J gene: TRBJ1-3; D gene: .; clone size: .; CDR3 DNA: TGTGGTTCAGGAGGGTCTGGAAACACCATATATTTT; CDR3 protein: CGSGGSGNTIYF
V gene: TRBV10-3; J gene: TRBJ2-5; D gene: .; clone size: .; CDR3 DNA: TGTGCCATCAGTGTTCTTGAGACCCAGTACTTC; CDR3 protein: CAISVLETQYF
V gene: TRBV5-1; J gene: TRBJ1-3; D gene: .; clone size: .; CDR3 DNA: TGCGCCAGCAGCTTCGCCGGGGGCTCTGGAAACACCATATATTTT; CDR3 protein: CASSFAGGSGNTIYF
V gene: TRBV5-1; J gene: TRBJ1-2; D gene: TRBD1; clone size: .; CDR3 DNA: TGCGCCAGCAGCAGGACAGGGAATTTTGAGGACTATGGCTACACCTTC; CDR3 protein: CASSRTGNFEDYGYTF
V gene: TRBV7-9; J gene: TRBJ2-7; D gene: .; clone size: .; CDR3 DNA: TGTGCCAGCAGCTTAGGACTGAGGGCGGGCTACGAGCAGTACTTC; CDR3 protein: CASSLGLRAGYEQYF
V gene: TRBV28; J gene: TRBJ2-7; D gene: .; clone size: .; CDR3 DNA: TGTGCCAGCACCCAGGGCGGGCGAGGCACCTACGAGCAGTACTTC; CDR3 protein: CASTQGGRGTYEQYF
V gene: TRBV11-2; J gene: TRBJ2-7; D gene: .; clone size: .; CDR3 DNA: TGTGCCAGCAGCTCCGTGGGGACCTCCTACGAGCAGTACTTC; CDR3 protein: CASSSVGTSYEQYF
V gene: TRBV6-6; J gene: TRBJ2-5; D gene: .; clone size: .; CDR3 DNA: TGTGCCAGCAGTTCCTCGGGCTGGGCAGACCAAGAGACCCAGTACTTC; CDR3 protein: CASSSSGWADQETQYF
V gene: TRBV4-2; J gene: TRBJ2-7; D gene: .; clone size: .; CDR3 DNA: TGTGCCAGCAGCCAAGCTCTCAGGGACTACGAGCAGTACTTC; CDR3 protein: CASSQALRDYEQYF
V gene: TRBV5-1; J gene: TRBJ1-1; D gene: .; clone size: .; CDR3 DNA: TGCGCCAGCAGCTTGGTCGGGGGGCAGTCTGAAGCTTTCTTT; CDR3 protein: CASSLVGGQSEAFF
V gene: TRBV27; J gene: TRBJ1-1; D gene: .; clone size: .; CDR3 DNA: TGTGCCAGCAGTTTACGGCGGACACTCGCAGGGAACACTGAAGCTTTCTTT; CDR3 protein: CASSLRRTLAGNTEAFF
V gene: TRBV9; J gene: TRBJ2-1; D gene: .; clone size: .; CDR3 DNA: TGTGCCAGCAGCGCCGAGACTGGGTCCTACAATGAGCAGTTCTTC; CDR3 protein: CASSAETGSYNEQFF
V gene: TRBV5-1; J gene: TRBJ1-1; D gene: .; clone size: .; CDR3 DNA: TGCGCCAGCAGCTTTGCGGGGTCGGGGCAGGGCACTGAAGCTTTCTTT; CDR3 protein: CASSFAGSGQGTEAFF
V gene: TRBV5-6; J gene: TRBJ1-2; D gene: TRBD1; clone size: .; CDR3 DNA: TGTGCCAGCAGCTTGGACAGGGGGCAGGGCTACACCTTC; CDR3 protein: CASSLDRGQGYTF
V gene: TRBV19; J gene: TRBJ1-1; D gene: .; clone size: once; CDR3 DNA: TGTGCCAGTAGTGAAAACAGGGCTGAAGCTTTCTTT; CDR3 protein: CASSENRAEAFF
V gene: TRBV7-8; J gene: TRBJ1-5; D gene: .; clone size: .; CDR3 DNA: TGTGCCAGCAGGTCGGATGGAGGTGGTCAGCCCCAGCATTTT; CDR3 protein: CASRSDGGGQPQHF
V gene: TRBV23-1; J gene: TRBJ2-1; D gene: .; clone size: once; CDR3 DNA: TGCGCCAGCAGTCGGGAGACTACCATCCTAAATGAGCAGTTCTTC; CDR3 protein: CASSRETTILNEQFF
V gene: TRBV30; J gene: TRBJ2-7; D gene: TRBD2; clone size: .; CDR3 DNA: TGTGCCTGGGGGAGGAGACTAGCGGGGGTTGTGAGGGAGCAGTACTTC; CDR3 protein: CAWGRRLAGVVREQYF
V gene: TRBV30; J gene: TRBJ1-5; D gene: .; clone size: .; CDR3 DNA: TGTGCCTGGAGTGTACCATCCAAGAGCAGGGAAGGGCGCAATCAGCCCCAGCATTTT; CDR3 protein: CAWSVPSKSREGRNQPQHF
V gene: TRBV6-4; J gene: TRBJ1-5; D gene: .; clone size: .; CDR3 DNA: TGTGCCAGCAGTCTCCTACCTGGGGGTCAGCCCCAGCATTTT; CDR3 protein: CASSLLPGGQPQHF